This T cell receptor beta chain was recovered during a study of blood T cells in healthy people across ages. General study results and limits: Roughly linearly, TCR beta diversity per million T cells fell as age increased. Changes in expanded clonotypes were possibly confounded, as the CMV status of donors was unknown.

Germline assignment: CDR1 LGHDT and CDR2 YNNKEL (reference sequence). V shed 4 bases and J 0 bases; nucleotides not matched to a gene: 12. The CDR3 has 18 amino acids. Primed by a sample-barcoded 5' primer and a J-beta primer mix, a second PCR proceeded for about 6 to 11 cycles. Per-sample output comprised a minimum of 2.5 million paired-end reads containing CDR3. TCRdb re-analysed the 5' RACE reads in MiXCR, keeping a single row per CDR3 protein. Of about 1.4 million distinct CDR3 sequences listed, roughly 59% are singletons. In this sample, this clonotype turned up a few times. Its antigen is unknown.

The source is a man in his late teens or twenties in good health. Sequences were obtained from blood. The genes are TRBV3-1 and TRBJ2-3; 8 bases align to TRBD2. CDR3 residues: CASSRPLLAGRSTDTQYF. The CDR3 nucleotides are TGTGCCAGCAGCCGTCCTCTTCTAGCGGGCCGAAGCACAGATACGCAGTATTTT.